The 19 T cell receptor beta chains in this list originate from one sample, sequenced in a study of blood T cell repertoires in COVID-19. Clones were sequenced by immunoSEQ multiplex PCR, and TCRdb holds only the in-frame ones, with some missing. The data contain some 130,000 clones, about 85% of them singletons. The sequenced sample consisted of peripheral blood. These receptors originate from a human donor in a cohort sampled during active COVID-19.

There are many counts of this clone. V usage is TRBV24-1 and J usage is TRBJ2-1, with a tentative D call TRBD2 (6 bases). The V gene lost 3 bases and the J gene lost 10 bases, with 21 bases spanning the gap. This CDR3 is 16 amino acids long. In germline, CDR1 is KGHDR, CDR2 SFDVKD. The CDR3 DNA is TGTGCCACCAGTGATAAACTAGCATCCGTAAAGAACGAGCAGTTCTTC. Residues: CATSDKLASVKNEQFF.

The chain employs TRBV19 and TRBJ1-3; D is possibly TRBD1 (6 bases). Looked up from germline, CDR1 is LNHDA and CDR2 is SQIVND (reference sequence). V lost 5 bases and J 4 bases, leaving 12 bases between the germline ends. This CDR3 contains 14 residues. The CDR3 sequence is CASSAGVGGNTIYF. CDR3 bases: TGTGCCAGTAGTGCAGGGGTAGGAGGAAACACCATATATTTT. The whole variable domain, remainder taken from reference TRBV19 and TRBJ1-3, is DGGITQSPKYLFRKEGQNVTLSCEQNLNHDAMYWYRQDPGQGLRLIYYSQIVNDFQKGDIAEGYSVSREKKESFPLTVTSAQKNPTAFYLCASSAGVGGNTIYFGEGSWLTVV.

This chain uses TRBV28 with TRBJ1-5, with a weak D call TRBD1 (6 bases). V lost 6 bases and J 0 bases, leaving 15 bases between the germline ends. This CDR3 spans 16 amino acids. Germline V gene sequence: CDR1 MDHEN, CDR2 SYDVKM. The CDR3 nucleotides are TGTGCCAGCAGCTGGAATAGGGGGAATAGCAATCAGCCCCAGCATTTT. It translates to CASSWNRGNSNQPQHF. Combining the CDR3 with reference TRBV28 and TRBJ1-5 gives the whole variable domain DVKVTQSSRYLVKRTGEKVFLECVQDMDHENMFWYRQDPGLGLRLIYFSYDVKMKEKGDIPEGYSVSREKKERFSLILESASTNQTSMYLCASSWNRGNSNQPQHFGDGTRLSIL.

The chain recombines TRBV2 with TRBJ1-6; D is unresolved. Germline-derived CDR1 and CDR2 are SNHLY and FYNNEI. V lost 3 bases to trimming and J lost 10 bases, with 10 bases between them. This CDR3 comprises 13 residues. The DNA of the CDR3 is TGTGCCAGCAGTGATGGGAGGTGGTCACCCCTCCACTTT. It is translated as CASSDGRWSPLHF.

The chain joins TRBV10-3 to TRBJ1-1; 10 bases align to TRBD1. J was trimmed by 2 bases and V by 5 bases; bases with no gene match: 2. Germline CDR1 reads ENHRY; CDR2 reads SYGVKD. The CDR3 covers 14 residues. The CDR3 loop reads CAISMTGGNTEAFF. The CDR3 region has the DNA TGTGCCATCAGTATGACAGGGGGCAACACTGAAGCTTTCTTT.

The chain has TRBV7-2 and TRBJ2-2; 11 nucleotides match TRBD2. After removal of 6 bases from V and 5 bases from J, the junction contained 8 bases not matched to a gene. The CDR3 spans 16 residues. Germline V gene data show CDR1 as SGHTA and CDR2 as FQGNSA. The DNA for the CDR3 is TGTGCCAGCAGTCGTACTAGCGGGGGAAGGACCGGGGAGCTGTTTTTT. It yields the protein CASSRTSGGRTGELFF. The variable domain in full, with the rest retrieved from reference TRBV7-2 and TRBJ2-2, is GAGVSQSPSNKVTEKGKDVELRCDPISGHTALYWYRQSLGQGLEFLIYFQGNSAPDKSGLPSDRFSAERTGGSVSTLTIQRTQQEDSAVYLCASSRTSGGRTGELFFGEGSRLTVL.

The rearrangement uses TRBV28 and TRBJ2-4; 10 bases align to TRBD2. The CDR3 is 15 amino acids. Trimming removed 6 bases from V and 7 bases from J; junction bases left unmatched: 9. From germline, CDR1 is MDHEN and CDR2 SYDVKM. The CDR3: CASSRRLAGDNIQYF. The CDR3 region has the DNA TGTGCCAGCAGCCGACGGCTAGCGGGAGACAACATTCAGTACTTC.

The V and J genes are TRBV11-2 and TRBJ2-1; 14 bases align to TRBD2. Unmatched junction bases numbered 14, after V lost 4 bases and J lost 6 bases. This CDR3 is built from 19 residues. Germline loops: CDR1 SGHAT, CDR2 FQNNGV. The CDR3 DNA is TGTGCCAGCAGCTCCCCCGGACTAGCGGGGGGCCATATTCCCAATGAGCAGTTCTTC. Translating it yields CASSSPGLAGGHIPNEQFF.

This clone was detected once. This sequence joins TRBV19 and TRBJ2-2; 7 bases map to TRBD1. Germline CDR1 is LNHDA and CDR2 is SQIVND (reference sequence). This CDR3 is 13 amino acids long. Trimming took 10 bases from V and 4 from J; bases not matched to a gene: 6. The CDR3, as DNA: TGTGCCACTCGACAGGGCGGCACCGGGGAGCTGTTTTTT. This codes for CATRQGGTGELFF.

The CDR3 nucleotides read TGTGCCAGCAGCTTGACCAGGAGCAATCAGCCCCAGCATTTT. Translated, it gives CASSLTRSNQPQHF. V and J are TRBV5-8 and TRBJ1-5; D remains ambiguous. The V and J ends lost 1 base and 1 base respectively, with 6 bases between them. CDR1 and CDR2 from the germline V gene are SGHTS and YDEGEE. The CDR3 has 14 residues.

The chain uses TRBV3-1 (or the pseudogene TRBV3-2) and TRBJ2-5; 13 nucleotides match TRBD2. CDR3 size: 14 residues. Losses at the gene ends were 4 bases for V and 4 bases for J; bases not matched to a gene: 0. CDR1 LGHDT and CDR2 YNNKEL come from the germline V gene (reference sequence). The DNA of the CDR3 is TGTGCCAGCAGCCGACTAGCGGGGGGAGAGACCCAGTACTTC. Translating it yields CASSRLAGGETQYF.

CDR3 loop: CASSPAPGTRDSPLHF. CDR3 sequence (DNA): TGCGCCAGCAGCCCGGCGCCCGGGACTCGGGATTCACCCCTCCACTTT. This chain uses TRBV5-1 with TRBJ1-6, with D possibly being TRBD1 (5 bases). The CDR3 covers 16 residues. Germline V CDR1 and CDR2: SGHRS, YFSETQ. The germline V and J ends were trimmed by 4 bases and 8 bases, with 19 bases remaining between them.

The V and J genes are TRBV21-1 and TRBJ2-1; the table's D gene call, TRBD2, was not cross checked with the DNA. TRBV21-1 is marked as a pseudogene. There are 19 residues in the CDR3. CDR3 amino acids: CASSKALPGPAGGDNEQFF. As DNA, the CDR3 is TGTGCCAGCAGCAAAGCACTACCCGGCCCTGCGGGAGGGGACAATGAGCAGTTCTTC.

V is TRBV4-3 and J is TRBJ2-1; a weak D match, TRBD2 (6 bases). Germline CDR1 is LGHNA and CDR2 is YSLEER. V gave up 3 bases and J gave up 7 bases, with 19 bases separating them. CDR3 length equals 16 residues. In nucleotides, the CDR3 is TGCGCCAGCAGCCACCGGGACTCCCCTTTGGGGAATGAGCAGTTCTTC. This gives the protein CASSHRDSPLGNEQFF.

The chain couples TRBV2 to TRBJ1-2, with D uncertain. The CDR3 is made up of 13 amino acids. V lost 3 bases and J 7 bases, leaving 12 bases between the germline ends. The germline V gene encodes CDR1 SNHLY and CDR2 FYNNEI. The CDR3 loop reads CASSDHEPIGYTF. Here the CDR3 DNA reads TGTGCCAGCAGTGATCACGAGCCCATTGGCTACACCTTC.

The genes are TRBV5-1 and TRBJ2-1; possibly TRBD2 for D (6 bases). Germline V CDR1 and CDR2: SGHRS, YFSETQ. The CDR3 is 15 residues long. The V end lost 3 bases, the J end lost 0 bases, and 10 bases lay between the germline ends. The CDR3 DNA reads as TGCGCCAGCAGCTGGGCGGGAAGCTCCTACAATGAGCAGTTCTTC. Encoded protein: CASSWAGSSYNEQFF.

This chain joins TRBV19 and TRBJ2-1, with no clear D. The CDR3 length is 15 residues. Trimming took 6 bases from V and 0 from J, leaving 12 bases between them. CDR1 and CDR2 (germline): LNHDA, SQIVND (reference sequence). CDR3 DNA: TGTGCCAGTAGGCCGACTTTTAGCTCCTACAATGAGCAGTTCTTC. As protein: CASRPTFSSYNEQFF.

V and J are TRBV7-9 and TRBJ2-5; the match to TRBD2 covers 9 bases. The CDR3 is 19 residues long. Germline V CDR1 and CDR2: SEHNR, FQNEAQ (reference sequence). V lost 4 bases and J lost 1; bases outside the gene matches: 16. DNA of the CDR3: TGTGCCAGCAGCTCAGTGAGCCTTGGCGGGGGGGCCCCCCAAGAGACCCAGTACTTC. It codes for CASSSVSLGGGAPQETQYF.

The rearrangement links TRBV7-8 to TRBJ1-1; D perhaps matches TRBD1 (5 bases). Deletions cut 3 bases from V and 6 bases from J, with 17 bases between. The CDR3 is made up of 15 amino acids. Germline V gene lookup returns CDR1 SGHVS and CDR2 FQNEAQ. The CDR3 here is CASSLQGDLSPEAFF. For the CDR3, the DNA is TGTGCCAGCAGCTTGCAGGGTGATTTGTCTCCTGAAGCTTTCTTT. Based on the CDR3 plus reference TRBV7-8 and TRBJ1-1, the full variable domain is GAGVSQSPRYKVAKRGQDVALRCDPISGHVSLFWYQQALGQGPEFLTYFQNEAQLDKSGLPSDRFFAERPEGSVSTLKIQRTQQEDSAVYLCASSLQGDLSPEAFFGQGTRLTVV.